This passage covers 13 T cell receptor beta chains from one sample sequenced in a study of blood T cell repertoires in COVID-19. Assay used: immunoSEQ multiplex PCR; TCRdb lists only in-frame clones, some missing. The sample includes 98,000 or so clones, just over 85% of them seen just once. Sequenced: peripheral blood. The receptors were sampled from a woman aged 55-69 years in a cohort sampled during active or convalescent COVID-19.

This sequence joins TRBV29-1 and TRBJ2-2; 7 positions match TRBD2. The CDR3 extends over 16 amino acids. The V gene end was trimmed by 0 bases and the J gene end by 2 bases; junction bases not matched to a gene: 6. Looked up from germline, CDR1 is SQVTM and CDR2 is ANQGSEA. CDR3 DNA sequence: TGCAGCGTTGAAGATAACCTAGCGGCCAACACCGGGGAGCTGTTTTTT. Amino acids: CSVEDNLAANTGELFF.

The chain joins TRBV4-2 to TRBJ2-5, with 8 positions matching TRBD2. Trimming cost V 1 base and J 5 bases; bases outside gene matches: 6. The V gene's germline CDR1 is LGHNA and CDR2 YNFKEQ. This CDR3 spans 15 amino acids. The CDR3 DNA sequence: TGTGCCAGCAGCCAAGGACAATCTAGCGGGGAGACCCAGTACTTC. Translated, it gives CASSQGQSSGETQYF.

The V and J genes are TRBV25-1 and TRBJ1-2, with 8 bases matching TRBD1. The V gene's germline CDR1 is MGHDK and CDR2 SYGVNS. This CDR3 region has 13 residues. With 8 bases clipped from V and 4 bases from J, the junction kept 6 bases outside the gene matches. Here the CDR3 DNA reads TGTGCCAGCCAGGGGGCTTCGGGCTATGGCTACACCTTC. This codes for CASQGASGYGYTF.

The gene calls are TRBV7-9 and TRBJ1-4, with 12 bases matching TRBD1. CDR1 SEHNR and CDR2 FQNEAQ come from the germline V gene (reference sequence). This CDR3 region has 16 residues. Trimming took 4 bases from V and 2 from J; bases not matched to a gene: 2. CDR3: CASSSGQGATNEKLFF. The CDR3 nucleotides are TGTGCCAGCAGCTCGGGACAGGGGGCGACTAATGAAAAACTGTTTTTT.

V is TRBV6-1 and J is TRBJ1-2, with 7 bases fitting TRBD1. Germline assignment: CDR1 MNHNS and CDR2 SASEGT. This CDR3 has 14 amino acids. Trimming removed 2 bases from V and 4 bases from J; junction bases left unmatched: 4. The CDR3 DNA sequence: TGTGCCAGCAGTGAAAACAGGGGAAGCTATGGCTACACCTTC. Amino acids: CASSENRGSYGYTF.

CDR3 region: CASSRDRGEGYTF. The CDR3 bases are TGCGCCAGCAGCCGCGACAGGGGAGAAGGCTACACCTTC. The V gene is TRBV4-1, the J gene TRBJ1-2, with 8 bases aligning to TRBD1. CDR3 length equals 13 residues. With V trimmed by 4 bases and J by 8 bases, 6 bases remained unmatched. Per germline, CDR1 MGHRA and CDR2 YSYEKL.

The CDR3 region is CASSHFRRGASGELFF. Written as DNA, the CDR3 is TGTGCCAGCAGCCACTTCCGCCGGGGGGCGTCCGGGGAGCTGTTTTTT. This chain joins TRBV3-1 (or the pseudogene TRBV3-2) and TRBJ2-2; possible D gene TRBD2, 7 bases. The germline V gene has CDR1 LGHDT and CDR2 YNNKEL (reference sequence). Trimming took off 3 bases at V and 6 bases at J, with 17 bases between the two ends. The CDR3 sequence is 16 residues long.

V is TRBV15 and J is TRBJ1-4, with D possibly matching TRBD1 (5 bases). Trimming removed 5 bases at V and 3 bases at J, with 13 bases between. The CDR3 consists of 15 residues. Germline V gene data show CDR1 as LNHNV and CDR2 as YYDKDF (reference sequence). This CDR3 is CATSRVRASNEKLFF. The CDR3 nucleotides read TGTGCCACCAGCCGGGTCAGGGCCTCTAATGAAAAACTGTTTTTT. Full variable domain (outside the CDR3, taken from reference TRBV15 and TRBJ1-4): DAMVIQNPRYQVTQFGKPVTLSCSQTLNHNVMYWYQQKSSQAPKLLFHYYDKDFNNEADTPDNFQSRRPNTSFCFLDIRSPGLGDTAMYLCATSRVRASNEKLFFGSGTQLSVL.

The chain has TRBV7-8 and TRBJ2-7; 8 bases align to TRBD2. The germline gives CDR1 SGHVS, CDR2 FQNEAQ. After removal of 5 bases from V and 1 base from J, the junction contained 7 bases not matched to a gene. There are 15 residues in the CDR3. CDR3: CASSQSGGGSYEQYF. The CDR3 bases are TGTGCCAGCAGCCAATCGGGGGGGGGATCCTACGAGCAGTACTTC. The whole variable domain, remainder taken from reference TRBV7-8 and TRBJ2-7, is GAGVSQSPRYKVAKRGQDVALRCDPISGHVSLFWYQQALGQGPEFLTYFQNEAQLDKSGLPSDRFFAERPEGSVSTLKIQRTQQEDSAVYLCASSQSGGGSYEQYFGPGTRLTVT.

V gene TRBV11-2 combines with J gene TRBJ1-1; D is undetermined. Looked up from germline, CDR1 is SGHAT and CDR2 is FQNNGV. This CDR3 region has 13 residues. V lost 0 bases, J lost 3 bases, and 5 bases lay in between. CDR3 sequence: CASSLERYTEAFF. CDR3 coding DNA: TGTGCCAGCAGCTTAGAGCGGTACACTGAAGCTTTCTTT.

The chain carries TRBV19 and TRBJ1-2; D unclear. Deletions cut 3 bases from V and 8 bases from J, with 16 bases between. The CDR3 has 14 amino acids. CDR1 is LNHDA and CDR2 is SQIVND in the germline V gene (reference sequence). The CDR3, as DNA: TGTGCCAGTAGTATCGGTACGGGGTCCCTCGGCTACACCTTC. Translated, it gives CASSIGTGSLGYTF.

This clone was counted between two and nine times. CDR3 sequence reads: CASSLQQGSNTEAFF. The CDR3 DNA reads as TGTGCCAGCAGCTTACAACAGGGGTCGAACACTGAAGCTTTCTTT. The chain is built from TRBV5-4 and TRBJ1-1, with TRBD1 identical over 7 bases. V gave up 2 bases and J gave up 1 base; unmatched junction bases: 5. CDR3 length: 15 amino acids. Germline CDR1 and CDR2: SGHNT and YYREEE (reference sequence).

In its sample, this clone was seen once. The V gene is TRBV5-6, the J gene TRBJ1-2; 8 nucleotides line up with TRBD1. V dropped 3 bases and J dropped 5; count of bases not matched to a gene: 6. CDR1 SGHDT and CDR2 YYEEEE come from the germline V gene. This CDR3 spans 14 amino acids. In DNA, the CDR3 is TGTGCCAGCAGCTCAGGGACAGGATCTTATGGCTACACCTTC. Translated, it gives CASSSGTGSYGYTF.